This record concerns one TCR beta chain sequence. CDR1 MRHNA and CDR2 SNTAGT come from the germline V gene. Trimming cost V 3 bases and J 2 bases; bases outside gene matches: 10. The CDR3 spans 17 residues. This entry comes from a study of T cell responses to AZD1222 COVID-19 vaccine. Repertoires were generated with immunoSEQ multiplex PCR, while TCRdb's copy carries only in-frame clones and drops some. The sample lists around 150,000 clones, about 92% occurring once. This sequence joins TRBV6-4 and TRBJ1-5; 7 positions match TRBD1. The specimen comprised peripheral blood, sampled on day 0 of AZD1222 vaccination. This TCR came from an adult in good health. For the CDR3, the DNA is TGTGCCAGCAGTGATAGTCAGGGGGTTTTGGGCAATCAGCCCCAGCATTTT. Its protein product is CASSDSQGVLGNQPQHF.